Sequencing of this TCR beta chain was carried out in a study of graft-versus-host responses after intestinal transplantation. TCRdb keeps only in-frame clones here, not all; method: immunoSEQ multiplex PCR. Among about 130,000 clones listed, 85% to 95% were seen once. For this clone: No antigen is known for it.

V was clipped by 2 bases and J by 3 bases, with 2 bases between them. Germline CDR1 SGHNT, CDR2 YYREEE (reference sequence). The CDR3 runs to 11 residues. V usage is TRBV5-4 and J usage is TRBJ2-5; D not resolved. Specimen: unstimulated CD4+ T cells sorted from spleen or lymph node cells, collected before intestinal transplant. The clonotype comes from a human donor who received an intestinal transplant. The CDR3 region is CASSLKETQYF. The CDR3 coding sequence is TGTGCCAGCAGCTTAAAAGAGACCCAGTACTTC.